This T cell receptor (beta chain) originates from a study of T cell repertoires in cytomegalovirus infection. Worth noting for this clonotype: The antigen is undetermined.

The CDR3 spans 12 residues. The V end lost 5 bases, the J end lost 6 bases, and 11 bases lay between the germline ends. One entry per CDR3 protein results from TCRdb running MiXCR on the reads. The table records about 830,000 distinct CDR3 sequences, approximately 32% of them present only once. The origin of this receptor is a human donor in good health (CMV status not recorded). Some clones in this sample may be carry-over from other donors' samples. The chain combines TRBV12-3 or TRBV12-4 with TRBJ2-7; maybe TRBD2 (5 bases). Sequenced material: cultured CD8+ T cells from PBMCs, taken from culture after CMV antigen stimulation. CDR3 sequence reads: CASSGSEGEQYV. For the CDR3, the DNA is TGTGCCAGCAGTGGGAGTGAAGGCGAGCAGTACGTC.